Here is one T cell receptor (beta chain) with its context. Its target antigen remains unknown. No clone much larger than this one lies a single base away; base qualities are absent. The study evaluated CTLA-4 blockade (ipilimumab) given together with focal radiation therapy in patients who had chemo-refractory metastatic non-small-cell lung cancer. The record originates from a study of radiotherapy plus CTLA-4 blockade in lung cancer (dated by TCRdb to the late 2010s). Describing the broader study: Objective responses occurred in 18% of enrolled patients, and under 40% achieved disease control. Overall study results and their limits: After treatment with radiotherapy and ipilimumab, TCR clones that originated in tumors expanded in peripheral blood. The strongest predictors of response were reported to be early dynamic shifts in blood T cell clones along with a rise in serum interferon-beta following radiation.

Looking up the germline V gene yields CDR1 LGHNA and CDR2 YSLEER. V lost 0 bases and J lost 4 bases, and the count of bases not matched to a germline gene is 15. The CDR3 sequence holds 20 residues, the cysteine and phenylalanine included. The retained sequence is limited to the CDR3, 60 bases, with the frame set at the first base. The library was obtained by the immunoSEQ multiplex PCR assay. The table was pulled from immuneACCESS by TCRdb, which kept in-frame rearrangements only. Such tables lose some clones; where checked, under half of the loss comes from unresolved V genes, and the rest has no known cause. The sample table shows more than 80,000 clones, and 85% to 90% are seen once. The top ten clonotypes cover over 2% of the sample.

The receptor was derived from a human donor with non-small cell lung cancer that progressed on radiotherapy plus ipilimumab. Some clones in this sample may be carry-over from other donors' samples. This chain joins TRBV4-3 to TRBJ1-1; 12 central nucleotides agree with TRBD1. The specimen comprised peripheral blood, sampled from a patient treated with radiotherapy plus ipilimumab. The CDR3 reads as follows: CASSQDPKPGQGARSTEAFF. The nucleotides read TGCGCCAGCAGCCAAGATCCCAAACCGGGACAGGGGGCACGCAGCACTGAAGCTTTCTTT.